This T cell receptor (beta chain) was captured in a study of OX40 agonist ivuxolimab in advanced cancers. Study-wide points: The study did not work out the antigen specificity of the expanded peripheral T cells.

V was cut by 1 base and J by 3 bases, with 11 bases left in between. CDR1 and CDR2 (germline): LNHNV, YYDKDF (reference sequence). The CDR3 has 15 residues. Using immunoSEQ multiplex PCR, the repertoire was profiled, and TCRdb retains in-frame clones only, with some absent. The sample includes tens of thousands of clones, 86% of them seen just once. Concerning this clone: The antigen is unknown.

The chain couples TRBV15 to TRBJ2-3, with D unclear. This TCR was sampled from an adult with an advanced solid tumor such as melanoma, head and neck, liver or kidney cancer. Here the sequenced sample was CD4+ or CD8+ T cells sorted from blood, taken in a trial of the OX40 agonist ivuxolimab. The DNA of the CDR3 is TGTGCCACCAGCAGAGCCCTGCAGGCTACAGATACGCAGTATTTT. This sequence encodes CATSRALQATDTQYF.